The clone carrying this T cell receptor beta chain was detected a few times. Its antigen is still unknown. This record comes from a study of T cell repertoires in cytomegalovirus infection. The CDR3 consists of 14 residues. The V gene's germline CDR1 is SGHTA and CDR2 FQGNSA. Trimming cost V 5 bases and J 5 bases; bases outside gene matches: 9. TCRdb re-derived calls from the reads in MiXCR, one entry per CDR3 protein. The table lists about 700,000 distinct CDR3 sequences, around a third of them singletons. The TCR originated in a human donor in good health (CMV status not recorded). Some clones in this sample may be carry-over from other donors' samples. The chain joins TRBV7-2 to TRBJ2-7; 7 positions agree with TRBD2. Sequenced here: cultured PBMCs, sampled from culture after CMV antigen stimulation. DNA of the CDR3: TGTGCCAGCAGCATATTCGGGGGGACCGACGAGCAGTACTTC. Encoded protein: CASSIFGGTDEQYF.